This entry features one T cell receptor beta chain sequence. The CDR3 spans 11 residues. V lost 10 bases and J lost 3, with 10 bases in between. Germline V gene sequence: CDR1 SEHNR, CDR2 FQNEAQ (reference sequence). The sample comes from a study of cytomegalovirus exposure and HLA in healthy donors. PCR used 60 Vbeta primers and 13 Jbeta primers. Clones were read by immunoSEQ multiplex PCR, and TCRdb kept only the in-frame ones, dropping some. In the table there are about 160,000 clones, 82% of which are singletons. The TCR originated in a girl aged 10 to 17 in good health and CMV-seropositive. The sample consisted of PBMCs. The chain combines TRBV7-9 with TRBJ2-7, with TRBD1 as a possible D gene (6 bases). CDR3 nucleotides: TGTGCCACAGGGGTAATCTACGAGCAGTACTTC. Residues: CATGVIYEQYF.